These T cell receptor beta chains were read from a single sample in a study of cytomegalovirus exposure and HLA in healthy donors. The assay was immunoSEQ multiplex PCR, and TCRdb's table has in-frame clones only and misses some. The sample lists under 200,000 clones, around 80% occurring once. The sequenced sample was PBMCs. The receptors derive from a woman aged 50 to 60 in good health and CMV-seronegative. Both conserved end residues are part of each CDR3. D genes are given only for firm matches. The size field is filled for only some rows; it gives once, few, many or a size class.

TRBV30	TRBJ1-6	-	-	TGTGCCTGGAGCCGGAGCAATTCACCCCTCCACTTT	CAWSRSNSPLHF
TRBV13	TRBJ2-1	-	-	TGTGCCAGCAGCCCTCCTGGAGGGGGCGCGACTTTGAAGCAGTTCTTC	CASSPPGGGATLKQFF
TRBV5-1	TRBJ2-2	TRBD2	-	TGCGCCAGCAAGGCTACGGCTAGCGGGGACACCGGGGAGCTGTTTTTT	CASKATASGDTGELFF
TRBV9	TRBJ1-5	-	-	TGTGCCAGCAGCGTCGACTCTGGCAATCAGCCCCAGCATTTT	CASSVDSGNQPQHF
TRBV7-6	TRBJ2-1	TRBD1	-	TGTGCCAGCAGCTCAACTCCGGGACAGGGGTCTGGTGAGCAGTTCTTC	CASSSTPGQGSGEQFF
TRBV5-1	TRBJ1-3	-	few	TGCGCCAGCAGCTTGGCCGGCACAGTCTCTGGAAACACCATATATTTT	CASSLAGTVSGNTIYF
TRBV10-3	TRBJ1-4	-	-	TGTGCCATCAGTGCAACAGGGATAGGATCTAATGAAAAACTGTTTTTT	CAISATGIGSNEKLFF
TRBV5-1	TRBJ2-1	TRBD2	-	TGCGCCAGCAACGGGATAGCGGGGGCCTACAATGAGCAGTTCTTC	CASNGIAGAYNEQFF
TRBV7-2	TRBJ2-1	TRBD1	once	TGTGCCAGCCGAGGACAGGTAATTTCTGAGCAGTTCTTC	CASRGQVISEQFF
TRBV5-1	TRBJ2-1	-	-	TGCGCCAGCACCTTGCGCAATGAGCAGTTCTTC	CASTLRNEQFF
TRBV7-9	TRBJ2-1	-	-	TGTGCCAGCAGCTACAGGGCCAATGAGCAGTTCTTC	CASSYRANEQFF
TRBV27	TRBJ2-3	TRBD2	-	TGTGCCAGCAGTTTATCCGGGACTAGCGGGAGAGATACGCAGTATTTT	CASSLSGTSGRDTQYF
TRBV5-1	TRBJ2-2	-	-	TGCGCCAGCAGCTTGGAGCGGACCTACACCGGGGAGCTGTTTTTT	CASSLERTYTGELFF
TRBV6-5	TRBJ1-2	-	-	TGTGCCAGCGGGTCCCTGACTGATAGCTACTATGGCTACACCTTC	CASGSLTDSYYGYTF
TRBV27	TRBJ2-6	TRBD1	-	TGTGCCAGCAGTTCCCAGGACAGGGGTTGGTCTGGGGCCAACGTCCTGACTTTC	CASSSQDRGWSGANVLTF
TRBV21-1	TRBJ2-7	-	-	TGTGCCAGCAGCAAAGATGGTAGCGGGACCTACGAGCAGTACTTC	CASSKDGSGTYEQYF
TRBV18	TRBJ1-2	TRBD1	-	TGTGCCAGCTCAGAACGGACAGGGGTTGGCTACACCTTC	CASSERTGVGYTF
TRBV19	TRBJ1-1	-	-	TGTGCCAGTAGTATCATAGGCGCCGGGAAAACTGAAGCTTTCTTT	CASSIIGAGKTEAFF
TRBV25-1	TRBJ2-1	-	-	TGTGCCAGCAGTTTCTCTACAGGGGAGCAGTTCTTC	CASSFSTGEQFF
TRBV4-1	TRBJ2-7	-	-	TGCGCCAGCAGCCAAGGAAGACAGCAAACCACCTACGAGCAGTACTTC	CASSQGRQQTTYEQYF
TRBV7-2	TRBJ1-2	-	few	TGTGCCAGCAGCTCGGCAGGGGCCTTCTGGGGCTACACCTTC	CASSSAGAFWGYTF
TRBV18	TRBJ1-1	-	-	TGTGCCAGCTCACCGGTAATAGGAACAGGTGGGGATGAAGCTTTCTTT	CASSPVIGTGGDEAFF
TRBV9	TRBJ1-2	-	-	TGTGCCAGCAGCACCACCGGGGAGGGCTATGGCTACACCTTC	CASSTTGEGYGYTF